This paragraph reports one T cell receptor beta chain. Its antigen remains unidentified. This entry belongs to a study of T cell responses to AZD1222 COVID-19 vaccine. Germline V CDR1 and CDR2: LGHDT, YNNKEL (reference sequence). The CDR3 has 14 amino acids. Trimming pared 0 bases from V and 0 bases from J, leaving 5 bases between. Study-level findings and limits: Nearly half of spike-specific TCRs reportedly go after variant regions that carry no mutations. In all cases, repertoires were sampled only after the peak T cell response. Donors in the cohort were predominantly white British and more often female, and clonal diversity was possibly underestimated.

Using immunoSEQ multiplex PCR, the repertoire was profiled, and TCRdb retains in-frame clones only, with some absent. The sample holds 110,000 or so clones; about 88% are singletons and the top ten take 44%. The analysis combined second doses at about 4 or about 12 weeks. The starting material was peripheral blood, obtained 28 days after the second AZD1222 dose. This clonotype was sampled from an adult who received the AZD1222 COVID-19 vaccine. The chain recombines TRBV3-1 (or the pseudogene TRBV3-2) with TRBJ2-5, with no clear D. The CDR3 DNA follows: TGTGCCAGCAGCCAAGATCCCAACCAAGAGACCCAGTACTTC. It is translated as CASSQDPNQETQYF.